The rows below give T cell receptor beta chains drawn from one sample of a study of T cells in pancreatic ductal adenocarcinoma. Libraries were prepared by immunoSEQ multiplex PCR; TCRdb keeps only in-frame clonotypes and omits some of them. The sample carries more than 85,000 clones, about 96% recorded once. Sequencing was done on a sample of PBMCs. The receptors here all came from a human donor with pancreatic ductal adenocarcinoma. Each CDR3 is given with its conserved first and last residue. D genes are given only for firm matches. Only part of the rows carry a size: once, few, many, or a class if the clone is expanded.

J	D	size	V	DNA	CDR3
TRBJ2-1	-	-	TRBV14	TGTGCCAGCAGCTCGGATCTAGTTTACAATGAGCAGTTCTTC	CASSSDLVYNEQFF
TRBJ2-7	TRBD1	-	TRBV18	TGTGCCAGCTCACCAGGGGGACAGGGGGCCTACGAGCAGTACTTC	CASSPGGQGAYEQYF
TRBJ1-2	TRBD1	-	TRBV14	TGTGCCAGCAGCGAACAGGACAGGGGCTATGGCTACACCTTC	CASSEQDRGYGYTF
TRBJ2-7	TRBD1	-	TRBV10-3	TGTGCCTCCTCCGGGACAGGGGTTTTCGAGCAGTACTTC	CASSGTGVFEQYF
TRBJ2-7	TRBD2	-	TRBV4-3	TGCGCCAGCAGCCAAGGGGGGGGACTAGCGGGCTCCTACGAGCAGTACTTC	CASSQGGGLAGSYEQYF
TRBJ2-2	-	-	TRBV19	TGTGCCAGAAACTGGAGCTCCGAATATAAGCCGAACACCGGGGAGCTGTTTTTT	CARNWSSEYKPNTGELFF
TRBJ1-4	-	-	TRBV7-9	TGTGCCAGCAGCTTGCGAGTCCTCGAGGGACTGTTTTTT	CASSLRVLEGLFF
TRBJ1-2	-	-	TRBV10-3	TGTGCCGCAGCTCCGGGACACGATGGCTACACCTTC	CAAAPGHDGYTF
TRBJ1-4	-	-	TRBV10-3	TGTGCCATCAGTCGTACAGATGAAAAACTGTTTTTT	CAISRTDEKLFF
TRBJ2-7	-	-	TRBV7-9	TGTGCCAGCAGCTTAGGACTCCAATACGAGCAGTACTTC	CASSLGLQYEQYF
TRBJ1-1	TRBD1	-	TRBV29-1	TGCAGCGCTACTACCGGGACAGGGAACACTGAAGCTTTCTTT	CSATTGTGNTEAFF
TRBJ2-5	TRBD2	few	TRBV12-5	TGTGCTAGTGGTTTGGAACGAGGCGGGAGGGGAGAGACCCAGTACTTC	CASGLERGGRGETQYF
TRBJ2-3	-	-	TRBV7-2	TGTGCCAGCAGCCCGGGACTCTCCACAGATACGCAGTATTTT	CASSPGLSTDTQYF
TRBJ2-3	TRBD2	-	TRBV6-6	TGTGCCGGGAGCGGGGGAGGAACAGATACGCAGTATTTT	CAGSGGGTDTQYF
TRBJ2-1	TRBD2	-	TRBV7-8	TGTGCCAGCAGGGAAGGGACTAGCGGGAGAATATACAATGAGCAGTTCTTC	CASREGTSGRIYNEQFF
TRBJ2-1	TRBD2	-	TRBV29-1	TGCAGCGTTGAAGATTCGGGGACTAGCGTAGACAATGAGCAGTTCTTC	CSVEDSGTSVDNEQFF
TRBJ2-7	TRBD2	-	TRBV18	TGTGCCAGCTCCCCTCTAGCGGGAGGGCCGTACGAGCAGTACTTC	CASSPLAGGPYEQYF
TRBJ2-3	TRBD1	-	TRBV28	TGTGCCAGCAGTTTATGGGCAGGGGGCGCCGTAGATACGCAGTATTTT	CASSLWAGGAVDTQYF
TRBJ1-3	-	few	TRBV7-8	TGTGCCAGCAGCCCTAGGGGTCCCACTGGAAACACCATATATTTT	CASSPRGPTGNTIYF
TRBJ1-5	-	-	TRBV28	TGTGCCAGCACCTCAGGCGGGGCGAGCAATCAGCCCCAGCATTTT	CASTSGGASNQPQHF
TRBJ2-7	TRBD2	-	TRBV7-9	TGTGCCAGCAGCCCGCGGACTAGCCGCTCCTACGAGCAGTACTTC	CASSPRTSRSYEQYF
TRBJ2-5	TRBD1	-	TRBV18	TGTGCCAGCTCACCCTCCGGGACAGGGGAACTAGGGACCCAGTACTTC	CASSPSGTGELGTQYF
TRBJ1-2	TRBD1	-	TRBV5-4	TGTGCCACTGTGGGGACAGCTAACTATGGCTACACCTTC	CATVGTANYGYTF
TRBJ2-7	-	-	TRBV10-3	TGTGCCATCAGTGATTCCGGACAGACCTACGAGCAGTACTTC	CAISDSGQTYEQYF
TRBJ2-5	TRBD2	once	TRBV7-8	TGTGCCAGCAGCTTATCCCTAGCGGGAGGGGAGACCCAGTACTTC	CASSLSLAGGETQYF
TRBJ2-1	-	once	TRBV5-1	TGCGCCAGCAGCTTGGGTCCACTCTACAATGAGCAGTTCTTC	CASSLGPLYNEQFF
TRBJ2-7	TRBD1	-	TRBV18	TGTGCCAGCTCACTACAGGGGCAGGGCTACGAGCAGTACTTC	CASSLQGQGYEQYF
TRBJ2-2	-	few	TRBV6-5	TGTGCCAGCAGTTCCCCCGCCGGGGAGCTGTTTTTT	CASSSPAGELFF
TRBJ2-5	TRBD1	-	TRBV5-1	TGCGCCAGCAGAAATCAACAGGGGAACCAAGAGACCCAGTACTTC	CASRNQQGNQETQYF
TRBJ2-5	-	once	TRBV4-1	TGCGCCAGCAGCCGGATTCGAGGAGGCGAGACCCAGTACTTC	CASSRIRGGETQYF
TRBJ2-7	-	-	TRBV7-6	TGTGCCAGCAGCTTTAGTGGGGCCGTCTACGAGCAGTACTTC	CASSFSGAVYEQYF
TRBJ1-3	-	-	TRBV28	TGTGCCAGCAGCTCCCTAGGGGACACCATATATTTT	CASSSLGDTIYF
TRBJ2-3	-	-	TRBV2	TGTGCCAGCAGTGAACAGGACAAGGTCGGGTATTTT	CASSEQDKVGYF
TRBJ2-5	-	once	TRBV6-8	TGTGCCAGCAGATGGAGGGCAGGAGAGACCCAGTACTTC	CASRWRAGETQYF
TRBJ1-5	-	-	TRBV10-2	TGCGCCAGCAGTCTACTCAATCAGCCCCAGCATTTT	CASSLLNQPQHF
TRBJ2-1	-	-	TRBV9	TGTGCCAGCAGCGTAGAGGAACAGGGCGGGAGCTCCTACAATGAGCAGTTCTTC	CASSVEEQGGSSYNEQFF
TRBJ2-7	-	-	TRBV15	TGTGCCACCAGCAGAGGCGGGGTCTCCTACGAGCAGTACTTC	CATSRGGVSYEQYF
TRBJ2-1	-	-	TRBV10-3	TGTGCCTCCACCGACCAGTCCGGAGGGCCTTCCTACAATGAGCAGTTCTTC	CASTDQSGGPSYNEQFF
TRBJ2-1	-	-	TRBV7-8	TGTGCCAGCAGCTTATTGAGGTCCTACAATGAGCAGTTCTTC	CASSLLRSYNEQFF
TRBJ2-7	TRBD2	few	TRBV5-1	TGCGCCAGCAGCACGGGACTAGCGGGACCCTACGAGCAGTACTTC	CASSTGLAGPYEQYF
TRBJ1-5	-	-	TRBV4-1	TGCGCCAGCAGCCAAGGCCAGGGGAATTGGCCCCAGCATTTT	CASSQGQGNWPQHF
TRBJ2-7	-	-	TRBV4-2	TGTGCCAGCAGCCAACGGGGGACCGAGCAGTACTTC	CASSQRGTEQYF
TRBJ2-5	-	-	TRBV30	TGTGCCTGGAGTCCCAAAGAGACCCAGTACTTC	CAWSPKETQYF
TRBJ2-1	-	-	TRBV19	TGTGCCAGTAGTATAGAGGAGGCCTTAGTAGGCAATGAGCAGTTCTTC	CASSIEEALVGNEQFF
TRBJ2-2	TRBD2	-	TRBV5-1	TGCGCCAGCAGGTCCCCGGGACTAGCGACCAACACCGGGGAGCTGTTTTTT	CASRSPGLATNTGELFF
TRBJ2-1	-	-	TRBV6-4	TGTGCCAGCAGTGACGGTAGACTCACCGAAAATGAGCAGTTCTTC	CASSDGRLTENEQFF
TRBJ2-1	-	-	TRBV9	TGTGCCAGCAGCGCAGCCCTGGGGGGTGAGCAGTTCTTC	CASSAALGGEQFF
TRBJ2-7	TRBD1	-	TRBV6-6	TGTGCCAGCAGTTACTCGGGACAGACCGAGCAGTACTTC	CASSYSGQTEQYF
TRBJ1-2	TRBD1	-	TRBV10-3	TGTGCCATCAGTCCGGGACAGGGGAGGGGTGGCTACACCTTC	CAISPGQGRGGYTF
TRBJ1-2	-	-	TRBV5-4	TGTGCCAGCACTCCTAGGAGGGGAAATGGCTACACCTTC	CASTPRRGNGYTF
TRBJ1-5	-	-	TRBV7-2	TGTGCCAGCAGCTTAAGATCAGGGCCGGATCAGCCCCAGCATTTT	CASSLRSGPDQPQHF
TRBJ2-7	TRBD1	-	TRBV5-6	TGTGCCAGCAGCTTTGCAGGGGGCATGTTGTACGAGCAGTACTTC	CASSFAGGMLYEQYF
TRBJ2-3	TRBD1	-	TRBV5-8	TGTGCCAGCAGCTTGTTTACGACAGGGGGTTTAGATACGCAGTATTTT	CASSLFTTGGLDTQYF
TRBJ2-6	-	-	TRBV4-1	TGCGCCAGCCGCACCCACAGGTCTGGGGCCAACGTCCTGACTTTC	CASRTHRSGANVLTF
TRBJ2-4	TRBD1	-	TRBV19	TGTGCCAGTAGTATCAGACAGGGCTCGGGCAAAAACATTCAGTACTTC	CASSIRQGSGKNIQYF
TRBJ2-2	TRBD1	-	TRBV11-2	TGTGCCAGCAGCCCGAGACGGACAGGCCTGAACACCGGGGAGCTGTTTTTT	CASSPRRTGLNTGELFF
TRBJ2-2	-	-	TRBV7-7	TGTGCCAGCAGCCAAACCCCAGGGACCGGGGAGCTGTTTTTT	CASSQTPGTGELFF